This T cell receptor (beta chain) was identified in a study of T cell changes during pregnancy in multiple sclerosis (dated by TCRdb to between 2018 and 2021). As for the study more broadly: Changes in the T cell repertoire over the course of pregnancy were examined in this study in women with multiple sclerosis.

Per the germline V gene (reference sequence), MNHEY is the CDR1 and SMNVEV is the CDR2. From the cysteine up to the phenylalanine, the CDR3 has a length of 19 residues. This entry keeps only the CDR3 DNA: 57 bases, framed from base 1. V and J are trimmed by 5 bases and 2 bases, and the gene matches miss 15 bases of the junction. Regarding this clone: It has no known antigen specificity. No much larger clone exists at a distance of one base, and base qualities are not known.

Library preparation employed the immunoSEQ multiplex PCR assay. This is the immuneACCESS table as TCRdb keeps it, with only in-frame sequences that have V and J called. A part of the clones is gone; compared with another copy, unresolved V genes explain less than half, and the rest is unexplained. The sample table holds around 130,000 clones, of which approximately 93% were seen once. The top ten constitute 6.2% of the sample. This TCR derives from a female donor with multiple sclerosis, enrolled in a pregnancy study. The sequence links TRBV27 to TRBJ2-1; the junction holds 10 bases that match TRBD1. The sequencing here drew on peripheral blood, taken before pregnancy. DNA sequence: TGTGCCAGCAGTACTGGACAGGGGGACTTTCTTAGCGCCTACAATGAGCAGTTCTTC. Its protein product is CASSTGQGDFLSAYNEQFF.